The 5 T cell receptor beta chains reported below all come from one sample, sequenced in a study of radiation and T cells in renal cell carcinoma. Sequencing used immunoSEQ multiplex PCR; TCRdb keeps in-frame clones, though not all of them. The sample has fewer than 150,000 clones; 70% to 90% are singletons. The time point is: blood 2 weeks post-SBRT. The treatment denotes: 15 Gy SBRT to primary tumor, nephrectomy 4 weeks later. The sample was blood, taken from a patient whose treatment included radiotherapy and nephrectomy. The origin of the receptors is a woman in her 70s with renal cell carcinoma.

The V call is TRBV12-1, the J call TRBJ1-4. TRBV12-1 is a pseudogene locus. CDR3 length: 16 residues. For the CDR3, the DNA is TGTGCCAGCTTGGTGGTGGGGGGGGCGACTAATGAAAAACTGTTTTTT. Translation gives CASLVVGGATNEKLFF.

V is TRBV9 and J is TRBJ1-1; no clear D gene. V was cut by 4 bases and J by 0 bases, with 13 bases left in between. Germline loops: CDR1 SGDLS, CDR2 YYNGEE. The CDR3 sequence is 15 residues long. The CDR3 bases are TGTGCCAGCAGCCCCAACACCCGAATGAACACTGAAGCTTTCTTT. Translated: CASSPNTRMNTEAFF. The full variable domain, with the rest looked up from reference TRBV9 and TRBJ1-1, is DSGVTQTPKHLITATGQRVTLRCSPRSGDLSVYWYQQSLDQGLQFLIQYYNGEERAKGNILERFSAQQFPDLHSELNLSSLELGDSALYFCASSPNTRMNTEAFFGQGTRLTVV.

Comments on this clone: One junction end does not reproduce the germline sequence, and a read error may be involved. This chain uses TRBV30 with TRBJ1-2, with TRBD1 identical over 8 bases. CDR1 is GTSNPN and CDR2 is SVGIG in the germline V gene (reference sequence). The CDR3 is 11 residues long. CDR3 nucleotides: TGTGCCTGGAGTGAGACAGGGGCGGACCGCTTC. Translating gives CAWSETGADRF. The complete variable domain, with remaining parts taken from reference TRBV30 and TRBJ1-2, reads SQTIHQWPATLVQPVGSPLSLECTVEGTSNPNLYWYRQAAGRGLQLLFYSVGIGQISSEVPQNLSASRPQDRQFILSSKKLLLSDSGFYLCAWSETGADRFGSGTRLTVV.

The chain employs TRBV19 and TRBJ2-2; 8 bases align to TRBD2. This CDR3 comprises 18 residues. CDR1 is LNHDA, CDR2 SQIVND, per germline (reference sequence). The J segment lost 1 base and the V segment lost 0 bases, leaving 7 bases of the junction unmatched. CDR3 loop: CASSIDRGAGVNTGELFF. The CDR3 DNA is TGTGCCAGTAGTATAGATCGGGGAGCGGGGGTGAACACCGGGGAGCTGTTTTTT. Looking up the rest from reference TRBV19 and TRBJ2-2 gives the full variable domain: DGGITQSPKYLFRKEGQNVTLSCEQNLNHDAMYWYRQDPGQGLRLIYYSQIVNDFQKGDIAEGYSVSREKKESFPLTVTSAQKNPTAFYLCASSIDRGAGVNTGELFFGEGSRLTVL.

The chain is built from TRBV28 and TRBJ2-7; 7 bases are shared with TRBD2. Trimming took 2 bases from V and 2 from J; bases not matched to a gene: 9. Looked up from germline, CDR1 is MDHEN and CDR2 is SYDVKM. The CDR3 sequence is 16 residues long. Here the CDR3 reads CASSLPPSGITYEQYF. For the CDR3, the DNA is TGTGCCAGCAGTTTACCCCCTAGCGGAATAACCTACGAGCAGTACTTC.